This T cell receptor beta chain was sequenced for a study of cytomegalovirus exposure and HLA in healthy donors. Study conclusions and caveats: Altogether, 150 or so TCR beta chains were recorded as cytomegalovirus-associated.

On this clone itself: Its antigen remains unknown.

Clones were read by immunoSEQ multiplex PCR, and TCRdb kept only the in-frame ones, dropping some. The sample includes about 200,000 clones, roughly three quarters of them seen just once. The CDR3 runs 14 residues. Germline V lookup: CDR1 MNHEY, CDR2 SVGAGI. The J segment lost 7 bases and the V segment lost 0 bases, leaving 3 bases of the junction unmatched. The TCR was taken from a young woman in good health and CMV-seronegative. Sequenced input: PBMCs. The chain is built from TRBV6-5 and TRBJ2-1, with 7 bases that match TRBD2. The CDR3 region has the DNA TGTGCCAGCAGTTACTCGGGACTATTAAATGAGCAGTTCTTC. Its protein is CASSYSGLLNEQFF.